This T cell receptor (beta chain) was captured in a study of shared T cell receptors in the human thymus (dated by TCRdb to the early 2020s). With regard to the full study: The study examined how self-reactive, shared T-cell receptor alpha chains are generated in the human thymus.

The CDR3 measures 15 amino acids from cysteine to phenylalanine. Just CDR3 DNA is preserved here, 45 bases in frame from base 1. At the junction V is shortened by 6 bases and J by 2 bases; bases outside the gene matches: 8. The germline V gene yields MNHEY for CDR1 and SVGAGI for CDR2. The library came from the immunoSEQ multiplex PCR assay. The source is immuneACCESS, and TCRdb retained only in-frame sequences with V and J called. Part of the clones is not carried over; for the studies checked, unresolved V genes explain less than half of this, and the remainder is unexplained. A total of hundreds of thousands of clones appear in this sample, approximately 90% of them only once. About 0.01% of the sample is taken by the ten largest. Comments on this clone: Its antigen has not been determined. Per-base qualities were not stored, and no clone one base away is much larger.

These same records also appear under a second study, on human thymus T cells. The second study's authors report: Donors were immunologically healthy infants undergoing open corrective cardiac surgery for congenital heart defects in Finland. The thymus tissue came from surgical resects taken out during corrective cardiac surgery. V and J gene segment usage appeared biased in both thymic and peripheral blood repertoires. According to the related research, thymic TCR repertoires were highly overlapping among unrelated individuals. TCR alpha and beta repertoires from about 8 infant thymus samples and four related peripheral blood samples were characterized in the study. Donor ages ranged from 7 to 244 days, and the cohort comprised about six male and a couple of female infants. After being mechanically released from the tissue, thymocytes were kept at -70 degrees C in pellets of about 8.5-30 million cells. Genomic DNA was extracted from frozen cell pellets with a QIAsymphony instrument. The immunoSEQ multiplex PCR assay was used to amplify the TCRB and TCRAD loci from a standardized quantity of quality-controlled genomic DNA. The amplicons spanned the V(D)J region and were long enough to cover the CDR3 and allow V and J genes to be identified. Amplicon sequencing was performed on an Illumina platform through the commercial immunoSEQ service. Primer bias and sequencing errors were corrected using previously described methods, and TCRAD and TCRB definitions followed the IMGT database. The repertoires were analysed using immunoSEQ Analyzer 3.0 and VDJTools for basic statistics, V/J segment usage, diversity estimates, rarefaction and pairwise overlap. To estimate diversity, the Chao1, ChaoE, Efron-Thisted, Shannon and inverse Simpson indices were applied, and diversity was also estimated on datasets down-sampled to the smallest sample. For repertoire overlap, CDR3 nucleotide sequence, V gene and J gene had to match strictly, and clustering was done by Jaccard-based multidimensional scaling. On average, about 730,000 unique TCRB clonotypes were obtained from thymus samples, compared with 70,000 to 100,000 from blood samples.

The chain is assembled from TRBV6-5 and TRBJ2-3, with 7 bases aligning to TRBD2. The clonotype comes from a boy under three years old with a congenital heart defect. Donor details come from another sample of the same person, matched by shared clones. The source material was thymocytes. At the DNA level, the sequence is TGTGCCAGCAGACCCCAGCGGGGAAACACAGATACGCAGTATTTT. Its product reads: CASRPQRGNTDTQYF.